A selection of T cell receptor beta chains follows, all from one sample in a study of blood T cell repertoires in COVID-19. TCRdb keeps only in-frame clones here, not all; method: immunoSEQ multiplex PCR. In the table there are roughly 53,000 clones, 77% of which are singletons. Sequencing was done on a sample of peripheral blood. The source is a man aged 65 to 79 with active or convalescent COVID-19. The CDR3 runs from the conserved cysteine through the conserved F or W. D genes are given only for firm matches. Clone size appears in some rows only: once, few, many, or a class for an expanded clone.

CASSPQTGSGYTF	TGTGCCAGTAGTCCACAGACAGGGTCTGGCTACACCTTC	TRBV19	TRBD1	NA	TRBJ1-2
CASSYSGGSLGEKLFF	TGTGCCAGCAGTTACTCCGGCGGCAGCCTGGGTGAAAAACTGTTTTTT	TRBV6-5	NA	NA	TRBJ1-4
CASSPERDRDTDTQYF	TGTGCCAGTAGTCCAGAAAGGGACAGAGACACAGATACGCAGTATTTT	TRBV19	TRBD1	NA	TRBJ2-3
CASRLEDRVNSPLHF	TGTGCCAGCAGGCTAGAAGACAGGGTTAATTCACCCCTCCACTTT	TRBV7-2	TRBD1	NA	TRBJ1-6
CASSQGAVSNYGYTF	TGTGCCAGCAGCCAAGGAGCCGTTTCTAACTATGGCTACACCTTC	TRBV3-1/TRBV3-2	NA	NA	TRBJ1-2
CASSIGLGQGSEQYF	TGTGCCAGTAGTATAGGGTTGGGACAGGGGTCCGAGCAGTACTTC	TRBV19	TRBD1	NA	TRBJ2-7
CASSLTGAYGYTF	TGTGCCAGCAGTTTAACAGGGGCCTATGGCTACACCTTC	TRBV28	TRBD1	NA	TRBJ1-2
CASSSGLAGGPSNTGELFF	TGTGCCAGCAGCTCGGGACTAGCGGGAGGGCCCTCGAACACCGGGGAGCTGTTTTTT	TRBV12-1	NA	NA	TRBJ2-2
CASSPRTRASVDTQYF	TGTGCCAGCAGCCCCCGGACTAGGGCCTCGGTTGATACGCAGTATTTT	TRBV4-2	TRBD2	NA	TRBJ2-3
CSGKTSNALGYEQYF	TGCAGCGGGAAGACTAGTAATGCCCTAGGGTACGAGCAGTACTTC	TRBV29-1	NA	NA	TRBJ2-7
CASSPSGLPTYNEQFF	TGTGCCAGCAGCCCGTCGGGACTGCCAACCTACAATGAGCAGTTCTTC	TRBV5-5	NA	NA	TRBJ2-1
CASREGLRGNIQYF	TGTGCCAGCAGAGAGGGCCTCAGGGGGAACATTCAGTACTTC	TRBV5-8	TRBD1	NA	TRBJ2-4
CATSQTGTSSYEQYF	TGTGCCACCAGTCAGACCGGGACAAGCTCCTACGAGCAGTACTTC	TRBV24-1	NA	few	TRBJ2-7
CASSLHSGIREQYF	TGTGCCAGCAGCTTGCATTCGGGGATTCGTGAGCAGTACTTC	TRBV5-4	NA	once	TRBJ2-7
CASSEVRGWGTDTQYF	TGTGCCAGCAGTGAAGTAAGGGGATGGGGCACAGATACGCAGTATTTT	TRBV2	NA	NA	TRBJ2-3
CASSEGVEQYF	TGTGCCAGCAGTGAAGGGGTCGAGCAGTACTTC	TRBV11-3	NA	NA	TRBJ2-7
CASSQQGYTEAFF	TGCGCCAGCAGCCAGCAGGGTTACACTGAAGCTTTCTTT	TRBV4-3	NA	few	TRBJ1-1
CASSHGQGTGTQYF	TGTGCCAGCTCACACGGACAGGGAACGGGGACCCAGTACTTC	TRBV18	TRBD1	NA	TRBJ2-5
CASSQGLAGVPKQYF	TGTGCCAGCAGCCAGGGACTAGCGGGAGTTCCGAAACAGTACTTC	TRBV4-2	TRBD2	once	TRBJ2-7
CASSLWWALLTANEKLFF	TGTGCCAGCAGTTTATGGTGGGCCCTCCTAACAGCTAATGAAAAACTGTTTTTT	TRBV27	NA	NA	TRBJ1-4
CASSLVSTGWYEQYF	TGTGCCAGCAGCTTAGTTTCCACAGGGTGGTACGAGCAGTACTTC	TRBV11-3	NA	NA	TRBJ2-7
CASSLLGHQNRKSPQHF	TGTGCCAGCAGCTTACTAGGACACCAAAATAGAAAATCGCCCCAGCATTTT	TRBV13	NA	NA	TRBJ1-5
CASSTETHTTAFF	TGTGCCAGCAGTACTGAGACACATACGACCGCTTTCTTT	TRBV6-5	NA	NA	TRBJ1-1
CASRPGQGTYNEQFF	TGTGCCAGTAGACCGGGACAGGGGACCTACAATGAGCAGTTCTTC	TRBV19	TRBD1	NA	TRBJ2-1
CASSLVASGNYNEQFF	TGTGCCAGCTCCTTAGTGGCTAGCGGGAACTACAATGAGCAGTTCTTC	TRBV13	TRBD2	few	TRBJ2-1
CASSYGQGGYEQYF	TGTGCCAGCAGTTACGGACAGGGAGGTTACGAGCAGTACTTC	TRBV6-5	TRBD1	NA	TRBJ2-7
CSLGGADTQYF	TGCAGCCTAGGGGGGGCAGATACGCAGTATTTT	TRBV29-1	NA	NA	TRBJ2-3